This TCR beta chain was sequenced for a study of identical twins. CDR1 is LGHNA, CDR2 YNFKEQ, per germline. V was pared by 1 base and J by 5 bases, with 5 bases of the junction left unmatched. The CDR3 extends over 14 amino acids. About this clonotype itself: Its antigen is currently unknown.

Study-wide results and caveats: Possibly, invariant MAIT and iNKT cells partly confounded zero-insertion analyses. Conclusions came from cross-sectional statistical analysis, not from following the same donors. Whereas memory repertoires showed no such difference, abundant cord blood beta clonotypes carried fewer insertions.

From the 5' RACE reads, TCRdb called clonotypes with MiXCR, one entry per CDR3 protein. The table has under 350,000 distinct CDR3 sequences, roughly 9.8% seen once. These data also featured in a second study, about yellow fever vaccine responses in identical twins.

The clonotype comes from a woman younger than 35 in good health. The specimen sequenced was CD8+ T cells sorted from blood. The chain joins TRBV4-2 to TRBJ2-7; 7 nucleotides agree with TRBD1. Written as DNA, the CDR3 is TGTGCCAGCAGCCAAGGGCAGGGGGTCAACGAGCAGTACTTC. Amino acids: CASSQGQGVNEQYF.